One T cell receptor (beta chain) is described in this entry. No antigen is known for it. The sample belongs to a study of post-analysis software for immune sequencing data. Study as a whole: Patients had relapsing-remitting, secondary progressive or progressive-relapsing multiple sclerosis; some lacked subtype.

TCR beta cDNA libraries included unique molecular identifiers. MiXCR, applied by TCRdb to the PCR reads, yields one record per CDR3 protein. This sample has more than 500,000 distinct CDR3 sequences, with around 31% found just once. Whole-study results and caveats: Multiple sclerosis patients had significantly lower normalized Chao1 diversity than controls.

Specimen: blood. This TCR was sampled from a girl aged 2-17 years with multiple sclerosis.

CDR3 coding DNA: TGTGCCAGCAGTTTGGACAAAAATCAGCCCCAGCATTTT. This encodes CASSLDKNQPQHF. The rearrangement joins TRBV12-3 or TRBV12-4 to TRBJ1-5; TRBD1 might be the D (5 bases). The CDR3 sequence is 13 residues long. The V end lost 3 bases, the J end lost 4 bases, and 7 bases lay between the germline ends.